This T cell receptor (beta chain) was profiled in a study of blood T cell repertoires in COVID-19 (dated by TCRdb to about 2020). Study-wide context: Samples from collaborators originated in the United States, Italy and Spain and spanned both the acute and convalescent phases of COVID-19. The material from the prospective study consisted of cDNA or gDNA derived from T cells, B-cell-depleted T cells, or PBMCs. Subjects who had been exposed to COVID-19, were actively infected with it, or had recovered from it provided the deeply sampled blood TCRbeta repertoires that made up the dataset. The repertoires were released in a freely available public database meant as a resource for research on the immune response to SARS-CoV-2. The samples were drawn from the first 160 participants of the ongoing ImmuneRACE study and from under 1,500 subjects provided by 6 global collaborators. Sample metadata almost always included a de-identified subject ID, COVID-19 status, age in years and sex. Where HLA class I and class II types were available, the types were taken from metadata supplied by the sample provider, not from assay-based typing.

With regard to this clone: The antigen this receptor binds is unknown. Base qualities are not at hand, and no much larger clone is one base apart.

The investigation overall reported the following: How much clinical and demographic metadata was included differed by source and by participant, and the metadata was provided uncurated.

TCRbeta CDR3 regions were amplified from genomic DNA by means of the immunoSEQ Assay, a bias-controlled multiplex PCR. On the authors' methods: The number of nucleated cells in each sample was estimated from the amplification of reference gene primers within the assay. To quantify the absolute abundance of each unique TCRbeta CDR3 rearrangement, sequence reads were collapsed and filtered. For each sample, productive Simpson clonality was calculated as the square root of Simpson's diversity index across productive rearrangements. TCRdb carries this immuneACCESS record with in-frame sequences only. Its versions omit some clonotypes, under half of them owing to an unresolved V gene in the studies checked, with the rest unexplained. That table gives V, J and clone size, and the DNA gave D and trimming. The sample table shows 200,000 or so clones, and 87% are seen once. Of the sample, 1.9% is held by the ten largest clones.

The germline V gene encodes CDR1 LGHNA and CDR2 YNFKEQ. The CDR3 measures 15 amino acids from cysteine to phenylalanine. The only DNA kept is the CDR3, 45 bases in frame from the first base. V sheds 5 bases and J sheds 2 bases, leaving 12 bases between their ends. Each collaborating institution followed its own protocols to collect whole blood in K2EDTA tubes. Collaborator samples were shipped for TCRbeta analysis as frozen whole blood, isolated PBMCs, or DNA extracted from either sample type. This chain is built from TRBV4-2 and TRBJ1-4, and TRBD1 may be the D gene, going by 5 matching bases. The source of this sequence is a man aged 40-50 years with active or convalescent COVID-19. The material sequenced was peripheral blood. The nucleotides are TGTGCCAGCAGCTCTCAGGGTCTTACTAATGAAAAACTGTTTTTT. Its protein is CASSSQGLTNEKLFF.